These 13 T cell receptor beta chains were sequenced from one sample in a study of T cells in Graves' hyperthyroidism and ophthalmopathy. TCR beta CDR3 regions were amplified from RNA. A set of HTBI primers served as the primers for a first-round RT-PCR of the TCR CDR3. Using its own MiXCR run on the multiplex PCR reads, TCRdb lists one record per CDR3 protein. Among 300,000 to 500,000 distinct CDR3 sequences listed, over 12% were seen once. Sequenced: blood. The origin of the receptors is a man in his fifties with Graves' ophthalmopathy.

This clonotype has a handful of counts. This chain joins TRBV30 and TRBJ2-4, with 8 bases aligning to TRBD1. Germline CDR1 reads GTSNPN; CDR2 reads SVGIG (reference sequence). The junction had 6 bases not matched to a gene; V was cut back by 2 bases and J by 9 bases. There are 13 residues in the CDR3. DNA of the CDR3: TGTGCCTGGAGTCGCGGACAGGGCGGCATTCAGTACTTC. Its translation is CAWSRGQGGIQYF.

The chain carries TRBV7-2 and TRBJ2-3; 10 nucleotides match TRBD2. The CDR3 contains 16 residues. Trimming removed 4 bases from V and 5 bases from J; junction bases left unmatched: 9. Germline V gene data show CDR1 as SGHTA and CDR2 as FQGNSA. CDR3 sequence: CASSSLASGSGDTQYF. The CDR3 DNA follows: TGTGCCAGCAGCTCTCTGGCTAGCGGGAGCGGAGATACGCAGTATTTT.

This clonotype was seen repeatedly, ten times or more. The chain links TRBV5-1 to TRBJ2-2; D is perhaps TRBD1 (5 bases). CDR3 length equals 16 residues. Per the germline V gene, CDR1 is SGHRS and CDR2 is YFSETQ. Trimming took 4 bases from V and 3 from J, leaving 16 bases between them. Here the CDR3 reads CASSTQQDEDTGELFF. CDR3 DNA: TGCGCCAGCAGCACCCAACAGGATGAAGACACCGGGGAGCTGTTTTTT. The full variable domain, with the rest looked up from reference TRBV5-1 and TRBJ2-2, is KAGVTQTPRYLIKTRGQQVTLSCSPISGHRSVSWYQQTPGQGLQFLFEYFSETQRNKGNFPGRFSGRQFSNSRSEMNVSTLELGDSALYLCASSTQQDEDTGELFFGEGSRLTVL.

Ten or more counts support this clonotype. The chain couples TRBV2 to TRBJ1-2, with unresolved D. CDR3 size: 12 residues. Germline loops: CDR1 SNHLY, CDR2 FYNNEI. Trimming took 5 bases from V and 5 from J, leaving 9 bases between them. CDR3 nucleotide sequence: TGTGCCAGCAGTTACAGCAAATATGGCTACACCTTC. It yields the protein CASSYSKYGYTF.

This clonotype was seen many times. The chain links TRBV5-6 to TRBJ2-1; the D gene is possibly TRBD1 (5 bases). The CDR3 is 13 residues long. Germline CDR1 SGHDT, CDR2 YYEEEE. The V end lost 1 base, the J end lost 6 bases, and 8 bases lay between the germline ends. DNA for the CDR3: TGTGCCAGCAGCTTGATAGGGGTCAATGAGCAGTTCTTC. It yields the protein CASSLIGVNEQFF.

At least ten counts were recorded for this clonotype. The rearrangement uses TRBV5-1 and TRBJ1-2, with TRBD1 as a possible D gene (6 bases). CDR1 SGHRS and CDR2 YFSETQ come from the germline V gene. The V end was cut by 0 bases, the J end by 3 bases, with 12 bases between. This CDR3 spans 15 amino acids. The CDR3 region has the DNA TGCGCCAGCAGCTTGGAAATCGGACAGCACTATGGCTACACCTTC. It specifies CASSLEIGQHYGYTF.

The chain couples TRBV12-3 or TRBV12-4 to TRBJ1-3, with D unresolved. The CDR3 loop spans 14 amino acids. V was cut by 3 bases and J by 0 bases, with 6 bases left in between. The CDR3 region has the DNA TGTGCCAGCAGTTTCGAGGTCTCTGGAAACACCATATATTTT. As protein: CASSFEVSGNTIYF.

This clonotype was observed a handful of times. The gene calls are TRBV14 and TRBJ2-7; D gene ambiguous. Germline V gives CDR1 SGHDN, CDR2 FVKESK. The CDR3 has 13 amino acids. V lost 1 base and J lost 3, with 7 bases in between. This CDR3 reads CASSQGTNYEQYF. Written as DNA, the CDR3 is TGTGCCAGCAGCCAAGGCACAAACTACGAGCAGTACTTC.

This clonotype came up many times. The J gene is TRBJ2-1, the V gene TRBV3-1; D not resolved. The CDR3 is 14 residues long. The germline V gene encodes CDR1 LGHDT and CDR2 YNNKEL (reference sequence). Trimming took off 4 bases at V and 2 bases at J, with 9 bases between the two ends. CDR3 in amino acids: CASSPRRPYNEQFF. DNA of the CDR3: TGTGCCAGCAGCCCCAGAAGGCCCTACAATGAGCAGTTCTTC.

This clonotype was counted at least ten times. The germline gene is not matched at one end of the junction; a read error may be the cause. The J gene is TRBJ1-5, the V gene TRBV6-7; no clear D. TRBV6-7 is noted as an ORF with a role that remains uncertain. The CDR3 has 17 amino acids. CDR3 coding DNA: TGTGCCAGCAGTTACCATAACGGCACAGTCCCTAATCGGCCCCAGCATTTT. As protein: CASSYHNGTVPNRPQHF.

The chain has TRBV7-9 and TRBJ2-5; D is undetermined. Germline V lookup: CDR1 SEHNR, CDR2 FQNEAQ (reference sequence). The CDR3 runs to 12 residues. Trimming removed 2 bases from V and 7 bases from J, with 8 bases in between. DNA for the CDR3: TGTGCCAGCAGCTTAAGCCAGGTGACCCAGTACTTC. Translating it yields CASSLSQVTQYF.

A few counts support this clonotype. A read error is possible here, since a much larger clone lies one base away. This chain links TRBV2 with TRBJ2-1; D remains unclear. V was cut by 7 bases and J by 7 bases, with 11 bases left in between. CDR3 length equals 12 residues. Germline loops: CDR1 SNHLY, CDR2 FYNNEI. CDR3 coding DNA: TGTGCCAGCATTTCTTGCGAAAATGAGCAGTTCTTC. Translation gives CASISCENEQFF.

This clonotype was seen repeatedly, ten times or more. J is TRBJ2-1 and V is TRBV25-1; tentatively, D is TRBD2 (5 bases). This CDR3 contains 14 residues. The V and J ends lost 4 bases and 6 bases respectively, with 13 bases between them. Germline lookup yields CDR1 MGHDK and CDR2 SYGVNS. The CDR3: CASSAPGSVNEQFF. The CDR3 nucleotides read TGTGCCAGCAGTGCCCCGGGGTCGGTCAATGAGCAGTTCTTC.